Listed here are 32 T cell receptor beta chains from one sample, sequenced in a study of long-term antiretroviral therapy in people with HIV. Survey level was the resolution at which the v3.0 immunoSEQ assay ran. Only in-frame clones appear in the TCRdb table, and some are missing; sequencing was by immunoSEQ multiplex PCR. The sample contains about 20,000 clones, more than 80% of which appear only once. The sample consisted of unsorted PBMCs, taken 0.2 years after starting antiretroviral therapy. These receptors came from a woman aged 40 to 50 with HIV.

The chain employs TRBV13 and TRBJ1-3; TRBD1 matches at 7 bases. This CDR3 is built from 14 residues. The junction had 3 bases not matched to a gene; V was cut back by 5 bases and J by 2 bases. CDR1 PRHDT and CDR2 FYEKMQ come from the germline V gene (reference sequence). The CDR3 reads CASSRTGPGNTIYF. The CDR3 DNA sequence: TGTGCCAGCAGCCGGACAGGACCTGGAAACACCATATATTTT.

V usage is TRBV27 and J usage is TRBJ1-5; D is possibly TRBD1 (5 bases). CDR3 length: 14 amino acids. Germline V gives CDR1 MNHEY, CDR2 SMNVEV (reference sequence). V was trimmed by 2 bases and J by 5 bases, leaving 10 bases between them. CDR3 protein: CASSLVAGDQPQHF. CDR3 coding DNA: TGTGCCAGCAGTTTAGTCGCGGGGGATCAGCCCCAGCATTTT.

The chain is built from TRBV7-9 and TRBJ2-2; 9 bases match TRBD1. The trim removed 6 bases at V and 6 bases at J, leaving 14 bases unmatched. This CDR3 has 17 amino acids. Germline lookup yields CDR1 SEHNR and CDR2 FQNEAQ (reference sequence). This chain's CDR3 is CASSFTGTGMKAGELFF. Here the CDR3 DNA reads TGTGCCAGCAGTTTCACCGGGACAGGGATGAAGGCCGGGGAGCTGTTTTTT.

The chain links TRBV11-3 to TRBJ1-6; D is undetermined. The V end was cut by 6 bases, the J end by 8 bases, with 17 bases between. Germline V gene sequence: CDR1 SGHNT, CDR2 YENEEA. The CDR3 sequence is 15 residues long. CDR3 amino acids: CASRRLEGPHSPLHF. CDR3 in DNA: TGTGCCAGCAGGCGACTTGAAGGGCCGCATTCACCCCTCCACTTT.

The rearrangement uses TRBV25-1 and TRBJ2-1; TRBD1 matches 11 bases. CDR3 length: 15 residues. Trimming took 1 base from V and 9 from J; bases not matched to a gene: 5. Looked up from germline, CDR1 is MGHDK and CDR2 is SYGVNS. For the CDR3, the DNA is TGTGCCAGCAGTGAATGGGGACAGGGGGTGGTTGAGCAGTTCTTC. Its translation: CASSEWGQGVVEQFF.

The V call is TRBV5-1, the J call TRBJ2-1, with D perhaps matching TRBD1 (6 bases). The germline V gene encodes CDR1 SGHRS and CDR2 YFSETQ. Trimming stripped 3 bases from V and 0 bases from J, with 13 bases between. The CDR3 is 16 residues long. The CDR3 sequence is CASSSYRAHSYNEQFF. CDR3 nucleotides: TGCGCCAGCAGCTCCTACAGGGCACACTCCTACAATGAGCAGTTCTTC.

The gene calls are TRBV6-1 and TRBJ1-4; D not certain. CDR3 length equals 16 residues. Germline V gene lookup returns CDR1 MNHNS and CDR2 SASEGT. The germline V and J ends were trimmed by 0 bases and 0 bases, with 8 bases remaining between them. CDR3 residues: CASSEASVATNEKLFF. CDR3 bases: TGTGCCAGCAGTGAAGCGTCGGTTGCAACTAATGAAAAACTGTTTTTT.

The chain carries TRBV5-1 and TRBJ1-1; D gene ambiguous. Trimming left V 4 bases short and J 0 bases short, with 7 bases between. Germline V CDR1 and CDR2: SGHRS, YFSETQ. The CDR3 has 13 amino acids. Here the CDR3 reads CASSRTLNTEAFF. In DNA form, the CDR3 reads TGCGCCAGCAGCAGGACTTTGAACACTGAAGCTTTCTTT.

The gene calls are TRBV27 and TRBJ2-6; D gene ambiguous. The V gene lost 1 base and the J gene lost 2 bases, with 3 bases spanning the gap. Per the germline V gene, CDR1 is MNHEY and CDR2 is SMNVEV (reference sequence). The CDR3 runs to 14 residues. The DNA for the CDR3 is TGTGCCAGCAGTTTATTCCCTGGGGCCAACGTCCTGACTTTC. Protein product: CASSLFPGANVLTF.

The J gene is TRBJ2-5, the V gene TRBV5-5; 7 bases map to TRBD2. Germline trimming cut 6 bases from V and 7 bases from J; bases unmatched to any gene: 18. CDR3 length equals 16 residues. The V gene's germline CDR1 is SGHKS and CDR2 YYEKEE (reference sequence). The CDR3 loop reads CASTEPSGLRLSTQYF. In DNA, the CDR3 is TGTGCCAGCACCGAACCGTCGGGACTACGTCTCTCGACCCAGTACTTC.

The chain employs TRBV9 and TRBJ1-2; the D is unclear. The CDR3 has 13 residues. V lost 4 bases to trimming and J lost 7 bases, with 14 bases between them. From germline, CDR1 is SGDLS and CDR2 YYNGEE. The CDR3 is CASSPTVGFGYTF. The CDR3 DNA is TGTGCCAGCAGCCCTACCGTAGGGTTTGGCTACACCTTC.

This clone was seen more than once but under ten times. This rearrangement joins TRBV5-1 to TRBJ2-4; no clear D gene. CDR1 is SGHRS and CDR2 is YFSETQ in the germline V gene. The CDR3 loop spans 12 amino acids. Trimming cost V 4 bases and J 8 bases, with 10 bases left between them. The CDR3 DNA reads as TGCGCCAGCAGCCGTGAAGGAGACATTCAGTACTTC. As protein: CASSREGDIQYF.

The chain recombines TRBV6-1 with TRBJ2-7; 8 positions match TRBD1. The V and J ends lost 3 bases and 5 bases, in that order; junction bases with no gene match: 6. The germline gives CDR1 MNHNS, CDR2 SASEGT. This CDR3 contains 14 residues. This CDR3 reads CASSDFGTGNEQYF. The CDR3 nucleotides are TGTGCCAGCAGTGACTTCGGGACAGGTAACGAGCAGTACTTC.

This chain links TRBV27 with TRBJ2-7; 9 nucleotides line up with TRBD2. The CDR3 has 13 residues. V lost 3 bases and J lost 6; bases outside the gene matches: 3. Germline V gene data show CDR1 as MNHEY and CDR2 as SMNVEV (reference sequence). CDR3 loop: CASSFWREGEQYF. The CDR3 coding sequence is TGTGCCAGCAGTTTCTGGCGGGAGGGCGAGCAGTACTTC.

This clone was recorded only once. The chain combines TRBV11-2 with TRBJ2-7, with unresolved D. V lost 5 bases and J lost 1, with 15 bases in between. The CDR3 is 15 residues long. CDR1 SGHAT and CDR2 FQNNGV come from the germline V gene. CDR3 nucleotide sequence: TGTGCCAGCAGCCTGGACCCGATCCCATCCTACGAGCAGTACTTC. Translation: CASSLDPIPSYEQYF.

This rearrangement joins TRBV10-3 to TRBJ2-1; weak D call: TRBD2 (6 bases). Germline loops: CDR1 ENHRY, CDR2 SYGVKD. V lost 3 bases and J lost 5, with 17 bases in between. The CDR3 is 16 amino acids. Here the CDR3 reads CAISDSAGRSNNEQFF. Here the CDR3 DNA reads TGTGCCATCAGTGATTCGGCAGGGAGGTCAAACAATGAGCAGTTCTTC.

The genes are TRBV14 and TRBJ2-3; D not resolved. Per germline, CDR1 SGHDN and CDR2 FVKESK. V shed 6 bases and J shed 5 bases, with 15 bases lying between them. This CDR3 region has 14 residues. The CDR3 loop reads CASSPDLKRDTQYF. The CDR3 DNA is TGTGCCAGCAGTCCGGACCTAAAGCGAGATACGCAGTATTTT. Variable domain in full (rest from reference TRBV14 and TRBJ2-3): EAGVTQFPSHSVIEKGQTVTLRCDPISGHDNLYWYRRVMGKEIKFLLHFVKESKQDESGMPNNRFLAERTGGTYSTLKVQPAELEDSGVYFCASSPDLKRDTQYFGPGTRLTVL.

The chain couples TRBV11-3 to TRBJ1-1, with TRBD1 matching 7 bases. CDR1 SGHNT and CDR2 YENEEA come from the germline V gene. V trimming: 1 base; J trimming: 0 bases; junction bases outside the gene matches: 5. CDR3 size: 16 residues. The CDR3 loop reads CASSLGRGNLNTEAFF. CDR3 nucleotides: TGTGCCAGCAGCTTAGGCAGGGGGAACTTGAACACTGAAGCTTTCTTT.

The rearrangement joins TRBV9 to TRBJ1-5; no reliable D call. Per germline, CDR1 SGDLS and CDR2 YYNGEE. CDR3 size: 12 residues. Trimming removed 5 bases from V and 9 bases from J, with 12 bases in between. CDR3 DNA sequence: TGTGCCAGCAGTAGAGCTGTGGGGCCCCAGCATTTT. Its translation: CASSRAVGPQHF.

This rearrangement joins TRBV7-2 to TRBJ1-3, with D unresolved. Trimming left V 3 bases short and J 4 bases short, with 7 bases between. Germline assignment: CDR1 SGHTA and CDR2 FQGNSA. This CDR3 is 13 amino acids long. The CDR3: CASSFSPGNTIYF. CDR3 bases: TGTGCCAGCAGCTTCTCACCCGGAAACACCATATATTTT.

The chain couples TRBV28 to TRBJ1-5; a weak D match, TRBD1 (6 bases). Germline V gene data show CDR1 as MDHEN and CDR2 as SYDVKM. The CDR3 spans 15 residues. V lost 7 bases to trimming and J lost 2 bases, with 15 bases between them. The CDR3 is CASTTGRKGNQPQHF. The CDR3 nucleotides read TGTGCCAGCACCACAGGGAGGAAAGGCAATCAGCCCCAGCATTTT.

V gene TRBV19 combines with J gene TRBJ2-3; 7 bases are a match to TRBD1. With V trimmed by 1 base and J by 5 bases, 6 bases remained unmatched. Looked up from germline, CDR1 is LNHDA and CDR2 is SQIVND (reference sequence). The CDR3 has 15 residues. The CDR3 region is CASSIVHRGKDTQYF. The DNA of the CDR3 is TGTGCCAGTAGTATAGTCCACAGGGGAAAAGATACGCAGTATTTT.

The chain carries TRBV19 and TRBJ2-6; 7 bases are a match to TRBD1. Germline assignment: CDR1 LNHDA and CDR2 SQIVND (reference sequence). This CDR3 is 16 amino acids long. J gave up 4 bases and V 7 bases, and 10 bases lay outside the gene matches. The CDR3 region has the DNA TGTGCCAGTACTCCAACCACAGGGGCCGGGGCCAACGTCCTGACTTTC. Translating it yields CASTPTTGAGANVLTF.

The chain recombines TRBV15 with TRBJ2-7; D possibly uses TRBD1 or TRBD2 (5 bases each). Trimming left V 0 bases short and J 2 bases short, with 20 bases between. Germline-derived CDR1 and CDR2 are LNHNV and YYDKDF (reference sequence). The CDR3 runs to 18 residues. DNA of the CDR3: TGTGCCACCAGCAGAGATGTGGGAACCGGGACCCTGACCTACGAGCAGTACTTC. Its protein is CATSRDVGTGTLTYEQYF.

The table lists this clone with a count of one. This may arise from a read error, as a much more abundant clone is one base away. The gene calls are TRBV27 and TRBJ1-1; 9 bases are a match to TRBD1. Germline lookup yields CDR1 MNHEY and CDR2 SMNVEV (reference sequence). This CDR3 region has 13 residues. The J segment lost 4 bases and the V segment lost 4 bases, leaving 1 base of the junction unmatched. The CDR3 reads CASSYRGLTEAFF. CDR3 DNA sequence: TGTGCCAGCAGTTACAGGGGGCTCACTGAAGCTTTCTTT.

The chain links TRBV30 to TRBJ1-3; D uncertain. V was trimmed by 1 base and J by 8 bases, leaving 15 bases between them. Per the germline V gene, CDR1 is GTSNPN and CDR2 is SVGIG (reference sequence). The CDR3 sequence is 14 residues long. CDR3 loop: CAWSERRSGDTIYF. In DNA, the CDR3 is TGTGCCTGGAGTGAGAGGCGTTCGGGAGACACCATATATTTT.

The CDR3, as DNA: TGTGCCAGCAGCTTAGCGGGCAGGTTGAACACTGAAGCTTTCTTT. It yields the protein CASSLAGRLNTEAFF. V gene TRBV7-9 combines with J gene TRBJ1-1; D gene uncertain. The CDR3 runs 15 residues. Germline lookup yields CDR1 SEHNR and CDR2 FQNEAQ (reference sequence). V was cut by 0 bases and J by 0 bases, with 8 bases left in between.

As DNA, the CDR3 is TGTGCCAGCAGTTACGATCGGGGCCCGATTTATGGCTACACCTTC. The encoded protein is CASSYDRGPIYGYTF. The gene calls are TRBV6-5 and TRBJ1-2; D perhaps matches TRBD1 (5 bases). CDR1 and CDR2 from the germline V gene are MNHEY and SVGAGI. V was clipped by 2 bases and J by 5 bases, with 15 bases between them. The CDR3 has 15 amino acids.

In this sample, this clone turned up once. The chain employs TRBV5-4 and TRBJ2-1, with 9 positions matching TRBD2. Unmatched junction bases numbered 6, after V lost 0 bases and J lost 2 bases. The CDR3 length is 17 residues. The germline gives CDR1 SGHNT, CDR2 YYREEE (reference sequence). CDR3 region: CASSLAKAGGAYNEQFF. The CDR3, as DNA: TGTGCCAGCAGCTTGGCCAAGGCGGGAGGGGCCTACAATGAGCAGTTCTTC.

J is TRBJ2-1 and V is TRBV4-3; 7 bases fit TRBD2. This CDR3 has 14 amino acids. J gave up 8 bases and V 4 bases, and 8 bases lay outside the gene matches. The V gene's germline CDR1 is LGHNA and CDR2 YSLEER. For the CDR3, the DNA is TGCGCCAGCAGCCCGTGGGAGGGTGACGATGAGCAGTTCTTC. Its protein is CASSPWEGDDEQFF.

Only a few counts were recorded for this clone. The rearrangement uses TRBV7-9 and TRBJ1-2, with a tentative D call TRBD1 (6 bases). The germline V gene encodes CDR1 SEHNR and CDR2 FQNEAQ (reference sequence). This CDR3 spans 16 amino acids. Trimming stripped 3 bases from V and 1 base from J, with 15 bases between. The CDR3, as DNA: TGTGCCAGCAGCTTGGGAAACAGGGCTCTTAACTATGGCTACACCTTC. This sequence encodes CASSLGNRALNYGYTF.

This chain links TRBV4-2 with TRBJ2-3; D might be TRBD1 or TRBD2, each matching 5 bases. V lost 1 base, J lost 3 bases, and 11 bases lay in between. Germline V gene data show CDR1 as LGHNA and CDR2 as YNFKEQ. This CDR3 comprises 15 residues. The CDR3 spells CASSQGGQGTDTQYF. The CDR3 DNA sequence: TGTGCCAGCAGCCAAGGCGGGCAGGGAACAGATACGCAGTATTTT.